The 5 T cell receptor beta chains presented below share a single source sample, sequenced in a study of OX40 agonist ivuxolimab in advanced cancers. The table came from immunoSEQ multiplex PCR; TCRdb's copy has only in-frame clones and leaves some out. The sample shows approximately 70,000 clones, approximately 85% of them seen only once. The sequences come from CD4+ or CD8+ T cells sorted from blood, collected in a trial of the OX40 agonist ivuxolimab. All receptors come from an adult with an advanced solid tumor such as melanoma, head and neck, liver or kidney cancer.

On this clone itself: Other DNA sequences in this sample translate to the same CDR3. The chain recombines TRBV19 with TRBJ2-7, with 10 nucleotides matching TRBD1. CDR1 is LNHDA, CDR2 SQIVND, per germline (reference sequence). CDR3 length: 14 amino acids. With V trimmed by 5 bases and J by 2 bases, 3 bases remained unmatched. The CDR3 region is CASSSGQGPYEQYF. The CDR3 nucleotides are TGTGCCAGTAGTTCGGGACAGGGGCCCTACGAGCAGTACTTC.

The J gene is TRBJ2-2, the V gene TRBV7-9, with D possibly matching TRBD1 (5 bases). The CDR3 extends over 15 amino acids. Trimming removed 5 bases from V and 1 base from J, with 11 bases in between. Germline CDR1 and CDR2: SEHNR and FQNEAQ (reference sequence). The CDR3: CASSMIGQNTGELFF. Here the CDR3 DNA reads TGTGCCAGCAGCATGATTGGACAGAACACCGGGGAGCTGTTTTTT.

The chain couples TRBV9 to TRBJ2-3; D uncertain. Trimming removed 3 bases from V and 0 bases from J, with 8 bases in between. The CDR3 is made up of 14 amino acids. Germline CDR1 reads SGDLS; CDR2 reads YYNGEE. DNA of the CDR3: TGTGCCAGCAGCGGGGGTTCTAGCACAGATACGCAGTATTTT. Translation: CASSGGSSTDTQYF.

This clone was observed a handful of times. The CDR3 spells CASSLSTGIFYEQYF. In nucleotides, the CDR3 is TGTGCCAGCAGCTTATCTACTGGGATTTTTTACGAGCAGTACTTC. The chain is built from TRBV7-2 and TRBJ2-7; unclear D gene. Germline V gene sequence: CDR1 SGHTA, CDR2 FQGNSA. This CDR3 spans 15 amino acids. The germline V and J ends were trimmed by 2 bases and 4 bases, with 15 bases remaining between them.

Regarding this clone: Additional DNA sequences in this sample encode the identical CDR3. The chain recombines TRBV10-3 with TRBJ2-7; D uncertain. CDR1 ENHRY and CDR2 SYGVKD come from the germline V gene. Trimming shortened V by 6 bases and J by 5 bases, and 11 bases separated the two germline ends. This CDR3 has 12 amino acids. The CDR3: CAISVREDEQYF. DNA of the CDR3: TGTGCCATCAGCGTAAGGGAAGACGAGCAGTACTTC.